This is a list of T cell receptor beta chains from one sample in a study of cytomegalovirus exposure and HLA in healthy donors. Here immunoSEQ multiplex PCR was the method, and the copy in TCRdb shows in-frame clones only, minus some. The sample has roughly 190,000 clones; 83% are singletons. Sequencing was performed on PBMCs. The receptors derive from a middle-aged man in good health and CMV-seropositive. The conserved cysteine and the conserved F or W are not part of the CDR3 here. For some rows the clone size is stated as once, few or many, or as a class when expanded; others skip it.

clone_size | cdr3_length | v_call | cdr3_aa
NA | 9 | TRBV28 | ASSWGFEQY
NA | 12 | TRBV11-2 | ASLWDSDSYEQY
NA | 13 | TRBV27 | ASRPGQGSYNEQF
NA | 14 | TRBV4-1 | ASSQEGVRSTDTQY
NA | 11 | TRBV30 | AWSPGGGTEAF
NA | 14 | TRBV19 | ASSPRSGTANTEAF
NA | 10 | TRBV28 | ASSLRLHEQY
NA | 11 | TRBV19 | ASKTGGIQPQH
NA | 12 | TRBV5-6 | ASSFYRGGYGYT
once | 11 | TRBV6-1 | ASGDRGTDTQY
NA | 14 | TRBV5-1 | ASSLVSGRLYNEQF
NA | 13 | TRBV5-1 | ASSLVAGGSYEQY
NA | 12 | TRBV9 | ASSSWGGNQPQH
NA | 12 | TRBV10-3 | AISGGTDNSPLH
NA | 14 | TRBV19 | ASSTIRTESNQPQH
few | 11 | TRBV5-5 | ASSLDLNEKLF
NA | 15 | TRBV15 | ATSRTDTRPSGNTIY
NA | 12 | TRBV7-7 | ASSLVPGEYEQY
NA | 13 | TRBV7-9 | ASSLRSGSGNEQF
NA | 14 | TRBV6-6 | ASRFSSGGAGNTIY
NA | 12 | TRBV11-2 | ASRLLAATDTQY
NA | 12 | TRBV11-2 | ASRGTGVTYEQY
once | 14 | TRBV28 | ASGGVGDRGRNEQY
NA | 14 | TRBV4-3 | ASSQAKRTDLYEQY
NA | 16 | TRBV5-5 | ASSWSGQRTSGANVLT
NA | 11 | TRBV7-3 | ASSLSVNTEAF
few | 10 | TRBV18 | ASSGTLDTQY
NA | 11 | TRBV2 | ASRGGRNTEAF
NA | 13 | TRBV9 | ASSGTGYSGNTIY
NA | 11 | TRBV18 | ASSQEATRGYT
few | 12 | TRBV28 | ASSSGTGGSPLH
NA | 13 | TRBV7-3 | ASSLGTGSYNEQF
NA | 9 | TRBV7-9 | SSSPGDEQY